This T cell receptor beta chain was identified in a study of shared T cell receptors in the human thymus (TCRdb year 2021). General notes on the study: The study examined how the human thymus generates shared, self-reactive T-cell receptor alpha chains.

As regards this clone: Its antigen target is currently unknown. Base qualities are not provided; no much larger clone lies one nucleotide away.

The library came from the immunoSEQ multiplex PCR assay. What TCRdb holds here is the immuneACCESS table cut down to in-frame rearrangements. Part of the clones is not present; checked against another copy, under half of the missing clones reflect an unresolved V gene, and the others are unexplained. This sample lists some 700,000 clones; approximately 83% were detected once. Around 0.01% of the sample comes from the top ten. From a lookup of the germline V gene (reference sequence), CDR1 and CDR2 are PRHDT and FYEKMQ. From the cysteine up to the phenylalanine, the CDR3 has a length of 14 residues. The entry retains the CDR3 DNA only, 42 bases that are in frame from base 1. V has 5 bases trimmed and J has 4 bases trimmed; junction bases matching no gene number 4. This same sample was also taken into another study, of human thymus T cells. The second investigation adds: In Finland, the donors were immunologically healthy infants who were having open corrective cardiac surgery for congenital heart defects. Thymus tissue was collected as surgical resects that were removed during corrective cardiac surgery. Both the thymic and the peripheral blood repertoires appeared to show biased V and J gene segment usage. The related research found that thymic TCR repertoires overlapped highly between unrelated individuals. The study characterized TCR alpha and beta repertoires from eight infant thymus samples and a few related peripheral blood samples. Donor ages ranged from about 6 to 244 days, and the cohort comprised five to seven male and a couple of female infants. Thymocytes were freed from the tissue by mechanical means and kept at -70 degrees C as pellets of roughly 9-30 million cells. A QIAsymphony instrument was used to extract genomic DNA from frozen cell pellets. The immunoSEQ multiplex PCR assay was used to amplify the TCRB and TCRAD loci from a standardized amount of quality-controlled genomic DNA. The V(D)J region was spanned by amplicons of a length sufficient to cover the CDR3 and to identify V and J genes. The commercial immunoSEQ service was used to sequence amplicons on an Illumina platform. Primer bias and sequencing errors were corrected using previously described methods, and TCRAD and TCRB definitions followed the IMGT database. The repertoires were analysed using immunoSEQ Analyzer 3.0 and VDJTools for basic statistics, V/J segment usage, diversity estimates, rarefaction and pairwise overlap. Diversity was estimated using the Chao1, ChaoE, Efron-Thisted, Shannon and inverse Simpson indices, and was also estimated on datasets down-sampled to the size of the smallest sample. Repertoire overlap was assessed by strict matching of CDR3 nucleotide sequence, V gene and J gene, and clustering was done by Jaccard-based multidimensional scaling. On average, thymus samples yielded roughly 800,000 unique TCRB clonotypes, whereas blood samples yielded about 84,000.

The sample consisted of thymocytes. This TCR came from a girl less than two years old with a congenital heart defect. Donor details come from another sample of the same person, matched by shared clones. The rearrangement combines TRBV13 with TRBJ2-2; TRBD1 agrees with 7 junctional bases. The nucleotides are TGTGCCAGCAGCCCGACAGGGTCCACCGGGGAGCTGTTTTTT. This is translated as CASSPTGSTGELFF.